The 20 T cell receptor beta chains below all came from one sample that was sequenced in a study of control samples from healthy donors and cancer patients. The table came from immunoSEQ multiplex PCR; TCRdb's copy has only in-frame clones and leaves some out. The top ten hold around 2% of the sample, which has roughly 180,000 clones, approximately 92% seen once. Sequenced sample: blood. The receptors were gathered from a woman in her forties in good health.

The V call is TRBV12-3 or TRBV12-4, the J call TRBJ2-7; unclear D gene. V was clipped by 3 bases and J by 5 bases, with 8 bases between them. This CDR3 contains 12 residues. This chain's CDR3 is CASSFLGNEQYF. CDR3 coding DNA: TGTGCCAGCAGTTTCCTAGGGAACGAGCAGTACTTC.

The table lists this clone with a few counts. J is TRBJ1-3 and V is TRBV7-7, with 8 nucleotides matching TRBD1. CDR3 length equals 15 residues. Germline V gene sequence: CDR1 SSHAT, CDR2 FNYEAQ (reference sequence). The junction had 3 bases not matched to a gene; V was cut back by 5 bases and J by 0 bases. The CDR3 reads CASSTGTGSGNTIYF. The CDR3 nucleotides read TGTGCCAGCAGCACTGGGACAGGCTCTGGAAACACCATATATTTT.

The chain uses TRBV6-5 and TRBJ2-7, with D possibly matching TRBD1 (5 bases). Germline CDR1 is MNHEY and CDR2 is SVGAGI. Trimming pared 9 bases from V and 2 bases from J, leaving 8 bases between. This CDR3 has 11 amino acids. This CDR3 reads CASQGPYEQYF. Here the CDR3 DNA reads TGTGCCAGTCAGGGCCCCTACGAGCAGTACTTC.

This chain connects TRBV9 to TRBJ1-3; D perhaps matches TRBD1 (5 bases). Trimming took 4 bases from V and 0 from J, leaving 8 bases between them. Germline CDR1 reads SGDLS; CDR2 reads YYNGEE. The CDR3 runs 14 residues. The CDR3 coding sequence is TGTGCCAGCAGCCCCGGGGCCTCTGGAAACACCATATATTTT. This codes for CASSPGASGNTIYF.

The CDR3 DNA is TGTGCCAGTAGTAATGTGGGTAGCACAGATACGCAGTATTTT. This encodes CASSNVGSTDTQYF. V is TRBV19 and J is TRBJ2-3; D not certain. The CDR3 covers 14 residues. With 4 bases removed from V and 0 bases from J, the gap between germline ends came to 8 bases. Germline CDR1 reads LNHDA; CDR2 reads SQIVND (reference sequence).

J is TRBJ2-1 and V is TRBV5-6, with TRBD1 matching over 11 bases. Per germline, CDR1 SGHDT and CDR2 YYEEEE. The CDR3 runs 12 residues. The junction had 4 bases not matched to a gene; V was cut back by 2 bases and J by 15 bases. The CDR3 protein is CASSFRDRGVFF. CDR3 coding DNA: TGTGCCAGCAGCTTCCGGGACAGGGGGGTGTTCTTC.

The chain recombines TRBV3-1 (or the pseudogene TRBV3-2) with TRBJ1-1; D gene uncertain. In germline, CDR1 is LGHDT, CDR2 YNNKEL (reference sequence). Trimming removed 3 bases at V and 5 bases at J, with 13 bases between. This CDR3 is 14 amino acids long. The CDR3 sequence is CASSQWVEQTEAFF. As DNA, the CDR3 is TGTGCCAGCAGCCAGTGGGTTGAGCAAACTGAAGCTTTCTTT.

The sample holds one count of this clone. The genes are TRBV6-5 and TRBJ2-6; D may be TRBD1 (6 bases). The CDR3 has 14 amino acids. Trimming pared 8 bases from V and 7 bases from J, leaving 15 bases between. Germline CDR1 MNHEY, CDR2 SVGAGI. CDR3 sequence (DNA): TGTGCCAGCGCCCCAGGGGACCCTGCCAACGTCCTGACTTTC. Amino acids: CASAPGDPANVLTF.

With respect to this clone: In the same sample, other DNA sequences code for this CDR3. This chain uses TRBV12-3 or TRBV12-4 with TRBJ2-7; D is ambiguous. This CDR3 comprises 11 residues. V lost 4 bases and J lost 4, with 5 bases in between. The CDR3 is CASSSLYEQYF. CDR3 sequence (DNA): TGTGCCAGCAGTTCCTTATACGAGCAGTACTTC.

This clone was seen only a few times. The J gene is TRBJ2-7, the V gene TRBV19, with 9 bases matching TRBD1. J was trimmed by 2 bases and V by 7 bases; bases with no gene match: 9. This CDR3 region has 15 residues. CDR1 and CDR2 from the germline V gene are LNHDA and SQIVND (reference sequence). The CDR3 DNA sequence: TGTGCCAGTACCCCAGGGACAGGGAATACCTACGAGCAGTACTTC. Amino acid sequence: CASTPGTGNTYEQYF.

DNA for the CDR3: TGTGCCAGCTCACCACCCCCCGGACTAGCGGGGGGGAGCACAGATACGCAGTATTTT. Translating gives CASSPPPGLAGGSTDTQYF. This rearrangement joins TRBV18 to TRBJ2-3, with TRBD2 matching 15 bases. J lost 0 bases, V lost 0 bases, and 4 bases had no gene match. The CDR3 length is 19 residues. CDR1 KGHSH and CDR2 LQKENI come from the germline V gene.

This clone was seen only once. The chain couples TRBV7-9 to TRBJ1-5, with TRBD1 matching over 7 bases. This CDR3 is 15 amino acids long. Germline values: CDR1 SEHNR, CDR2 FQNEAQ (reference sequence). The trim removed 5 bases at V and 1 base at J, leaving 5 bases unmatched. CDR3 nucleotide sequence: TGTGCCAGCAGCCCCACAGGGGACAGCAATCAGCCCCAGCATTTT. Residues: CASSPTGDSNQPQHF.

The CDR3 DNA follows: TGTGCCAGCAGGGACGGGCCCGCGGACACTGAAGCTTTCTTT. This codes for CASRDGPADTEAFF. The chain couples TRBV2 to TRBJ1-1; D call uncertain. This CDR3 is built from 14 residues. V lost 6 bases to trimming and J lost 3 bases, with 14 bases between them. Germline lookup yields CDR1 SNHLY and CDR2 FYNNEI.

With regard to this clone: Within the sample, other DNA sequences also encode this same CDR3. The J gene is TRBJ1-4, the V gene TRBV4-1; D ambiguous. Trimming took 3 bases from V and 7 from J, leaving 3 bases between them. CDR1 MGHRA and CDR2 YSYEKL come from the germline V gene. The CDR3 spans 11 residues. The CDR3 DNA sequence: TGCGCCAGCAGCCAGGGTGAAAAACTGTTTTTT. It encodes CASSQGEKLFF.

The rearrangement links TRBV19 to TRBJ2-3; perhaps TRBD2 as D (5 bases). V was shortened by 5 bases and J by 6 bases, with 15 bases between the two germline ends. CDR1 is LNHDA and CDR2 is SQIVND in the germline V gene (reference sequence). This CDR3 comprises 14 residues. The CDR3 sequence is CASSSRTTRDTQYF. The CDR3 region has the DNA TGTGCCAGTAGTTCACGAACTACTAGGGATACGCAGTATTTT.

The chain couples TRBV19 to TRBJ1-5; D not certain. From germline, CDR1 is LNHDA and CDR2 SQIVND (reference sequence). The CDR3 is 10 amino acids. Trimming stripped 8 bases from V and 4 bases from J, with 3 bases between. DNA of the CDR3: TGTGCCAGTCTGAATCAGCCCCAGCATTTT. Its protein is CASLNQPQHF.

The chain carries TRBV5-6 and TRBJ2-5; D is undetermined. Germline CDR1 SGHDT, CDR2 YYEEEE. This CDR3 region has 15 residues. V lost 2 bases to trimming and J lost 3 bases, with 14 bases between them. CDR3 coding DNA: TGTGCCAGCAGCTTAACAATTGACATAGAAGAGACCCAGTACTTC. It translates to CASSLTIDIEETQYF.

The count of this clone is one. The chain joins TRBV5-1 to TRBJ2-7; the match to TRBD1 covers 8 bases. Per germline, CDR1 SGHRS and CDR2 YFSETQ. The CDR3 loop spans 16 amino acids. Unmatched junction bases numbered 12, after V lost 4 bases and J lost 3 bases. The CDR3: CASSPLGGQGIYEQYF. The CDR3 bases are TGCGCCAGCAGCCCCTTAGGTGGACAGGGAATCTACGAGCAGTACTTC.

This chain connects TRBV25-1 to TRBJ2-7, with 7 bases identical to TRBD2. Germline V lookup: CDR1 MGHDK, CDR2 SYGVNS. J lost 3 bases, V lost 1 base, and 6 bases had no gene match. This CDR3 is built from 15 residues. CDR3 amino acids: CASSEFGGVHYEQYF. The CDR3 region has the DNA TGTGCCAGCAGTGAATTTGGGGGGGTCCACTACGAGCAGTACTTC.

The chain combines TRBV9 with TRBJ1-2; 11 bases align to TRBD1. Germline V CDR1 and CDR2: SGDLS, YYNGEE. V trimming: 3 bases; J trimming: 4 bases; junction bases outside the gene matches: 5. The CDR3 runs to 15 residues. The CDR3 here is CASSAGDRGAYGYTF. CDR3 coding DNA: TGTGCCAGCAGCGCCGGGGACAGGGGGGCCTATGGCTACACCTTC.